The rows below give T cell receptor beta chains drawn from one sample of a study of shared clonotypes between healthy human individuals. Produced via immunoSEQ multiplex PCR; TCRdb's table is partial and in-frame only. This sample yields under 1,100,000 clones, of which about 77% are seen a single time; roughly 1.5% belongs to the top ten. The source material was memory CD4+ T cells sorted from blood. The receptors here all came from a man aged 18-30 years in good health. The CDR3 runs from the conserved cysteine through the conserved F or W. Each record gives: D gene, clone size, J gene, V gene, CDR3 protein, CDR3 DNA. D genes are given only for firm matches. Size is omitted from some rows. Given values are once, few, many or a class for expanded clones.

>.|.|TRBJ2-2|TRBV19
CANFTRGDNTGELFF
TGTGCCAACTTCACTCGCGGAGATAACACCGGGGAGCTGTTTTTT
>.|.|TRBJ2-7|TRBV6-6
CASRPIIAGEQYF
TGTGCCAGCAGACCTATCATTGCGGGCGAGCAGTACTTC
>.|.|TRBJ2-7|TRBV5-1
CASSWDPGLPYEQYF
TGCGCCAGCAGCTGGGACCCGGGTCTTCCCTACGAGCAGTACTTC
>.|.|TRBJ2-3|TRBV7-2
CASRLRVTTDTQYF
TGTGCCAGCAGGCTTCGGGTGACCACAGATACGCAGTATTTT
>TRBD1|.|TRBJ1-4|TRBV5-1
CASGKTGSGEKLFF
TGCGCCAGCGGTAAGACAGGGAGTGGAGAAAAACTGTTTTTT
>.|once|TRBJ1-2|TRBV6-1
CASSERGAFYGYTF
TGTGCCAGCAGTGAAAGAGGAGCGTTCTATGGCTACACCTTC
>TRBD1|.|TRBJ2-7|TRBV29-1
CSVGFGRQGSYEQYF
TGCAGCGTTGGTTTTGGGAGACAGGGTTCCTACGAGCAGTACTTC
>.|.|TRBJ2-1|TRBV27
CASSHRGRGEQFF
TGTGCCAGCAGCCACCGAGGGCGAGGTGAGCAGTTCTTC
>TRBD2|once|TRBJ2-1|TRBV10-3
CAISGGGSSGNEQFF
TGTGCCATCAGTGGGGGCGGGAGCTCCGGGAATGAGCAGTTCTTC
>.|.|TRBJ1-6|TRBV28
CASTQSRPGGNSPLHF
TGTGCCAGCACCCAGAGTAGGCCTGGGGGTAATTCACCCCTCCACTTT
>TRBD1|.|TRBJ1-6|TRBV27
CASSFGTGRNSPLHF
TGTGCCAGCAGTTTCGGGACAGGACGGAATTCACCCCTCCACTTT
>.|.|TRBJ1-2|TRBV10-3
CAISESGSYGYTF
TGTGCCATCAGTGAGTCGGGCAGCTATGGCTACACCTTC
>.|.|TRBJ1-2|TRBV9
CASSGQGGYTF
TGTGCCAGCAGCGGTCAAGGGGGCTACACCTTC
>.|.|TRBJ2-3|TRBV7-8
CASSREYGTDTQYF
TGTGCCAGCAGCCGTGAGTATGGCACAGATACGCAGTATTTT
>.|few|TRBJ2-5|TRBV6-5
CASSSPGAGTQYF
TGTGCCAGCAGTTCCCCGGGAGCAGGGACCCAGTACTTC
>.|many|TRBJ2-7|TRBV7-2
CASSPRTYEQYF
TGTGCCAGCAGCCCCCGTACCTACGAGCAGTACTTC
>.|few|TRBJ2-2|TRBV2
CAIGNLATGELFF
TGTGCCATTGGAAATTTGGCCACCGGGGAGCTGTTTTTT
>TRBD2|.|TRBJ2-2|TRBV5-1
CASSPMGGTTVNTGELFF
TGCGCCAGCAGCCCTATGGGGGGGACGACCGTGAACACCGGGGAGCTGTTTTTT
>TRBD1|.|TRBJ1-5|TRBV7-2
CASSFVTGENQPQHF
TGTGCCAGCAGCTTCGTAACAGGGGAGAATCAGCCCCAGCATTTT
>TRBD1|once|TRBJ2-6|TRBV18
CASSPPGQTKSGANVLTF
TGTGCCAGCTCACCTCCGGGACAGACTAAATCTGGGGCCAACGTCCTGACTTTC
>.|.|TRBJ2-3|TRBV7-2
CASSIQGVFTDTQYF
TGTGCCAGCAGCATACAGGGTGTTTTCACAGATACGCAGTATTTT
>TRBD2|.|TRBJ2-1|TRBV6-1
CASSESSGGTTYNEQFF
TGTGCCAGCAGTGAATCTAGCGGGGGTACTACCTACAATGAGCAGTTCTTC
>TRBD1|.|TRBJ1-4|TRBV18
CASSPGQGSEKLFF
TGTGCCAGCTCACCGGGACAGGGCTCTGAAAAACTGTTTTTT
>TRBD1|.|TRBJ2-7|TRBV5-4
CASSPGQGDEQYF
TGTGCCAGCAGCCCGGGACAGGGGGACGAGCAGTACTTC
>.|.|TRBJ1-2|TRBV2
CASTRLVNYGYTF
TGTGCCAGCACGAGACTAGTAAACTATGGCTACACCTTC
>.|few|TRBJ2-7|TRBV19
CASSYREIAYEQYF
TGTGCCAGTAGTTACAGGGAGATCGCCTACGAGCAGTACTTC
>.|.|TRBJ2-2|TRBV28
CASSFRERSGELFF
TGTGCCAGCAGTTTCAGGGAGAGGTCCGGGGAGCTGTTTTTT